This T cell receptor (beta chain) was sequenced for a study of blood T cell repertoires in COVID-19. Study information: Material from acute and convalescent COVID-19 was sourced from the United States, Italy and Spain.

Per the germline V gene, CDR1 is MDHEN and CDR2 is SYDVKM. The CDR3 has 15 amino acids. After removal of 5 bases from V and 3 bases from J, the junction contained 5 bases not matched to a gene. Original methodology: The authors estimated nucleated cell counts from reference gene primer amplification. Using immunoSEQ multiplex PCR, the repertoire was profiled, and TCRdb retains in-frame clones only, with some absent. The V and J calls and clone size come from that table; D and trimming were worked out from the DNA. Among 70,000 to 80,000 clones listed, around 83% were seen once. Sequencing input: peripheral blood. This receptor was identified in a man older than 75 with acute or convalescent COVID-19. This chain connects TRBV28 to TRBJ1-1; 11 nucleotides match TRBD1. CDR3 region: CASSPGTGGYTEAFF. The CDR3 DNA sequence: TGTGCCAGCAGTCCCGGGACAGGGGGTTACACTGAAGCTTTCTTT.